The clone carrying this TCR beta chain was seen repeatedly, ten times or more. These data are taken from a study of T cells in Graves' hyperthyroidism and ophthalmopathy. The germline V gene encodes CDR1 KGHSH and CDR2 LQKENI. Trimming cost V 8 bases and J 3 bases, with 18 bases left between them. CDR3 length: 15 residues. Amplification targeted TCR beta CDR3 regions from RNA transcripts. HTBI primers were employed in a first-round RT-PCR of the TCR CDR3. TCRdb reprocessed the multiplex PCR reads with MiXCR, giving one entry per CDR3 protein. This repertoire shows 400,000 to 500,000 distinct CDR3 sequences, roughly 13% found once; its top ten account for roughly 4.8%.

This TCR was recovered from a woman aged 18-29 years with Graves' hyperthyroidism. Sample: blood. V gene TRBV18 combines with J gene TRBJ2-3, with D tentatively TRBD1 (6 bases). CDR3 in amino acids: CASKNRVDFTDTQYF. CDR3 DNA: TGTGCCAGCAAGAACAGGGTTGACTTTACAGATACGCAGTATTTT.